What follows is one T cell receptor beta chain and its context. The antigen is undetermined. Libraries were prepared by immunoSEQ multiplex PCR; TCRdb keeps only in-frame clonotypes and omits some of them. The sample lists roughly 50,000 clones; over 80% were seen once. The sample belongs to a study of OX40 agonist ivuxolimab in advanced cancers. Study overall: Ivuxolimab is a fully human IgG2 antibody that activates OX40 (CD134). The dose of intravenous ivuxolimab that patients received every 2 weeks ranged from 0.01 to 10 mg/kg.

Germline V gives CDR1 GTSNPN, CDR2 SVGIG (reference sequence). V lost 1 base and J lost 6, with 16 bases in between. The CDR3 is 15 amino acids. Broader study findings: CD4+ and CD8+ T cells in blood underwent clonal expansion by week 6 at 0.1 to 3.0 mg/kg.

Sequenced here: CD4+ or CD8+ T cells sorted from blood, sampled in a trial of the OX40 agonist ivuxolimab. This clonotype was sampled from an adult with an advanced solid tumor such as melanoma, head and neck, liver or kidney cancer. The genes are TRBV30 and TRBJ2-1; D is undetermined. This chain's CDR3 is CAWSGSGSGGNEQFF. Written as DNA, the CDR3 is TGTGCCTGGAGTGGGTCCGGCTCCGGCGGCAATGAGCAGTTCTTC. The full variable domain, completed using reference TRBV30 and TRBJ2-1, is SQTIHQWPATLVQPVGSPLSLECTVEGTSNPNLYWYRQAAGRGLQLLFYSVGIGQISSEVPQNLSASRPQDRQFILSSKKLLLSDSGFYLCAWSGSGSGGNEQFFGPGTRLTVL.